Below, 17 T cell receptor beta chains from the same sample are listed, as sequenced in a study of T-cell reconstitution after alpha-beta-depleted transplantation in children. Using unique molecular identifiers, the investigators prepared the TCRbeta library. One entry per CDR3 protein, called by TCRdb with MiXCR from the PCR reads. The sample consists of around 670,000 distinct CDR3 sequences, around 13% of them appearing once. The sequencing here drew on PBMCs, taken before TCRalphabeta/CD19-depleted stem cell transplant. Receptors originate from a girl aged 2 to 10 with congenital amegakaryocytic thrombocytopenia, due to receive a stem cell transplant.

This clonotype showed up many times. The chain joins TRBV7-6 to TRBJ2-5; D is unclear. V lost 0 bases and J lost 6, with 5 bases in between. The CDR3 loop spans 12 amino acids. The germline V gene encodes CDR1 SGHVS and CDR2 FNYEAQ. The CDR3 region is CASSLARKTQYF. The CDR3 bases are TGTGCCAGCAGCTTAGCGAGAAAGACCCAGTACTTC.

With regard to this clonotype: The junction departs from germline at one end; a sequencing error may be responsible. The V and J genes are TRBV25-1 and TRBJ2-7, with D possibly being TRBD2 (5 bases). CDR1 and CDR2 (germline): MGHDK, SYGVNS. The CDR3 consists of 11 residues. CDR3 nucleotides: TGTGCCTGCAGTCTCGGGAACGAGCAGTACTTC. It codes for CACSLGNEQYF.

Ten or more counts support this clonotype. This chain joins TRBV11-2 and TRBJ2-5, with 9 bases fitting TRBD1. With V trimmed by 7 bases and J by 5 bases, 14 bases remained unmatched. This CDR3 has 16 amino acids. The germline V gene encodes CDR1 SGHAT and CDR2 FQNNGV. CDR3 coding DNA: TGTGCCAGCAACCCGACAGGGGGTTCGTTCATGGAGACCCAGTACTTC. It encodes CASNPTGGSFMETQYF.

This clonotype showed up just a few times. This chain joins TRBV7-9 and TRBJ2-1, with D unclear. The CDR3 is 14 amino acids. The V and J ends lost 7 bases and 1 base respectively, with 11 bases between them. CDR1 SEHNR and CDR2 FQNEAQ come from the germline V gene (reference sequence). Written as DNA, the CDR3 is TGTGCCAGCACCCTATGGGAATCCTACAATGAGCAGTTCTTC. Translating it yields CASTLWESYNEQFF.

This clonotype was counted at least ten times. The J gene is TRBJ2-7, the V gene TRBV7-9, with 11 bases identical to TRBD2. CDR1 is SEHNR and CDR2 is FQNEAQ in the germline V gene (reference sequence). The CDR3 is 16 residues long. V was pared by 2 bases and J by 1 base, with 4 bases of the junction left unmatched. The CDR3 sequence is CASSLRGTSGSYEQYF. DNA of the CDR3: TGTGCCAGCAGCTTACGTGGGACTAGCGGATCCTACGAGCAGTACTTC.

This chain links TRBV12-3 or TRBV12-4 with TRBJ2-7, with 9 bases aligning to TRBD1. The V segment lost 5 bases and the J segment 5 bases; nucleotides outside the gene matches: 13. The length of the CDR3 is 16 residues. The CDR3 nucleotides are TGTGCCAGCAGTCCAGGACCCGGGACAGGGATCCACGAGCAGTACTTC. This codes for CASSPGPGTGIHEQYF.

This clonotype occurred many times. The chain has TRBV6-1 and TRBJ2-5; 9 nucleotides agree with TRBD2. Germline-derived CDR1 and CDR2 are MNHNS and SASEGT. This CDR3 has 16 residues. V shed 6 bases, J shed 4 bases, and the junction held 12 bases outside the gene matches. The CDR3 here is CASSPALAGVGETQYF. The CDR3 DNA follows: TGTGCCAGCAGCCCTGCTTTAGCGGGAGTGGGAGAGACCCAGTACTTC.

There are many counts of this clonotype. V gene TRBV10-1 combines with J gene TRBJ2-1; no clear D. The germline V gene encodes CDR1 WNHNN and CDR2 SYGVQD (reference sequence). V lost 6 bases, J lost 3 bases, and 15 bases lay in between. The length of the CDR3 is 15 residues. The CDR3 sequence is CASSEPGASYNEQFF. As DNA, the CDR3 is TGCGCCAGCAGCGAACCTGGCGCTAGCTACAATGAGCAGTTCTTC.

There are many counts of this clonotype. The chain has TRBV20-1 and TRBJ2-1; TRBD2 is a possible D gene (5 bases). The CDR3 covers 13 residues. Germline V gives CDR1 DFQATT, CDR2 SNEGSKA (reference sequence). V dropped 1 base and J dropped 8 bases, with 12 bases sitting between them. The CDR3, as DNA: TGCAGTGCTAGAGTGGCGTTGGAGGATGAGCAGTTCTTC. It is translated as CSARVALEDEQFF.

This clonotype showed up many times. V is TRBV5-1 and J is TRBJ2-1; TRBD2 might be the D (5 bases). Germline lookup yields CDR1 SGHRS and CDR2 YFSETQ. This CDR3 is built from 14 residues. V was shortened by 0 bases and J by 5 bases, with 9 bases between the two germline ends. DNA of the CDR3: TGCGCCAGCAGCTTGGTAGCGCTGAACAATGAGCAGTTCTTC. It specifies CASSLVALNNEQFF. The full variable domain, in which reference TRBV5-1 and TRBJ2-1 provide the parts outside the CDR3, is KAGVTQTPRYLIKTRGQQVTLSCSPISGHRSVSWYQQTPGQGLQFLFEYFSETQRNKGNFPGRFSGRQFSNSRSEMNVSTLELGDSALYLCASSLVALNNEQFFGPGTRLTVL.

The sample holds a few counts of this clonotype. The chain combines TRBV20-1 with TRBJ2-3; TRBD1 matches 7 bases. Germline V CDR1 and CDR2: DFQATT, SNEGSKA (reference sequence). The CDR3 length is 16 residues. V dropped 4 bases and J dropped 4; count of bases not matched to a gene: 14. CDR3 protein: CSATPRAGTDADTQYF. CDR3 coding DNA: TGCAGTGCTACTCCGAGAGCCGGGACAGACGCAGATACGCAGTATTTT.

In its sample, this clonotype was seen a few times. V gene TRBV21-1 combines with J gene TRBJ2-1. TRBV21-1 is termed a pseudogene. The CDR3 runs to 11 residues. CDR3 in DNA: TGTGCCAGCAGACCTGACAATGAGCAGTTCTTC. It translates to CASRPDNEQFF.

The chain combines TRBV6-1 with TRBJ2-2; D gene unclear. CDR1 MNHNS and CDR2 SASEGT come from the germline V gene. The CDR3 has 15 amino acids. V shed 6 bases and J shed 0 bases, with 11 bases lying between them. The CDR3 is CASRFRLANTGELFF. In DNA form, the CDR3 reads TGTGCCAGCAGATTCAGGCTAGCGAACACCGGGGAGCTGTTTTTT.

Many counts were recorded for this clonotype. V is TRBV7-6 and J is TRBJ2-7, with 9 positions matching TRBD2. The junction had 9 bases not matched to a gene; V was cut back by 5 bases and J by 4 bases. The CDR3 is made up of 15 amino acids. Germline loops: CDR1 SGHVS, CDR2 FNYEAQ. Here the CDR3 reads CASSPPLGLAYEQYF. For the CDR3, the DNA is TGTGCCAGCAGCCCACCTCTGGGACTAGCATACGAGCAGTACTTC.

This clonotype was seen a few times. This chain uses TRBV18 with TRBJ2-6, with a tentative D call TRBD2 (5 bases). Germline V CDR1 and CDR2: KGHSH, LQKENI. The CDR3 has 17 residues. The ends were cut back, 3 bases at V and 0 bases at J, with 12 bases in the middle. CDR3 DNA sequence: TGTGCCAGCTCACCTTCGAGGGTTGGCTCTGGGGCCAACGTCCTGACTTTC. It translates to CASSPSRVGSGANVLTF.

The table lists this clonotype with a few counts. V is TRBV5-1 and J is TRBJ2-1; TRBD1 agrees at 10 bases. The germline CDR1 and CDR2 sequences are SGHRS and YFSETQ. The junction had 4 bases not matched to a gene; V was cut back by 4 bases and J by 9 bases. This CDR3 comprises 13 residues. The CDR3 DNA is TGCGCCAGCAGCGGGGACAGGGGAAGTGAGCAGTTCTTC. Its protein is CASSGDRGSEQFF.

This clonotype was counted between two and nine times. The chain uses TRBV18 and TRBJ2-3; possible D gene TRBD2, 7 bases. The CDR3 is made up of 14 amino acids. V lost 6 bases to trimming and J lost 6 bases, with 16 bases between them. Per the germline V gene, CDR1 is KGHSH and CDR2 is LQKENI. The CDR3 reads CASSPGGPQDTQYF. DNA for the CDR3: TGTGCCAGCTCTCCGGGGGGCCCGCAGGATACGCAGTATTTT.